This T cell receptor beta chain was observed in a study of regulatory T cells in long-lasting Graves disease. Time point of the sample: newly diagnosed GD, antithyroid drugs for less than 3 months. The TCR library was made from RNA that had been extracted from PBMCs in TRIzol. Peripheral blood, roughly 9.2 milliliters per patient, was collected in EDTA tubes. The germline CDR1 and CDR2 sequences are SGHRS and YFSETQ. CDR3 length: 14 residues. V dropped 0 bases and J dropped 9 bases, with 13 bases sitting between them. Arm-PCR of CDR3 regions and iRepertoire HTBI primers were used to build TCR beta libraries. TCRdb passed the multiplex PCR reads through MiXCR, listing each CDR3 protein once. The sample includes approximately 300,000 distinct CDR3 sequences, approximately 20% of them seen just once. This clonotype was seen many times.

This material consisted of peripheral blood mononuclear cells (PBMCs), taken at new diagnosis, from a patient treated with antithyroid drugs. The TCR was taken from a female donor with Graves disease. J is TRBJ2-1 and V is TRBV5-1, with D maybe TRBD1 (5 bases). This chain's CDR3 is CASSLGGLRGEQFF. CDR3 nucleotides: TGCGCCAGCAGCTTGGGGGGTTTAAGGGGTGAGCAGTTCTTC.